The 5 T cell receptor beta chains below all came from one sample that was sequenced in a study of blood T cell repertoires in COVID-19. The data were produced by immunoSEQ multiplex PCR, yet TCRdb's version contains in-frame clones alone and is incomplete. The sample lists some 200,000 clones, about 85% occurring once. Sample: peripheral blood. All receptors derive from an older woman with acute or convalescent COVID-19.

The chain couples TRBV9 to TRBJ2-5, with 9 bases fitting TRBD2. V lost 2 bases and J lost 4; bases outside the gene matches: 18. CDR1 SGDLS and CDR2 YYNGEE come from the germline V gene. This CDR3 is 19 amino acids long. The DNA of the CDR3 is TGTGCCAGCAGCGTGGGAGCGGGAGGAGGTGCGGGGGCAATAGAGACCCAGTACTTC. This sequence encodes CASSVGAGGGAGAIETQYF.

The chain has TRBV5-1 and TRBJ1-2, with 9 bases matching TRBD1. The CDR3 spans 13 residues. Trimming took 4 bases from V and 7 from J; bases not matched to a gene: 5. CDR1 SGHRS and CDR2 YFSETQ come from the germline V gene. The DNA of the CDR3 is TGCGCCAGCAGCCCGGGACAGGGCGGTGGCTACACCTTC. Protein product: CASSPGQGGGYTF.

CDR3 in DNA: TGTGCCAGCAGCCCGCCCACGGGTGGTGGCTACACCTTC. It is translated as CASSPPTGGGYTF. The chain joins TRBV7-8 to TRBJ1-2; D call uncertain. The CDR3 length is 13 residues. V lost 5 bases and J lost 7, with 14 bases in between. CDR1 is SGHVS, CDR2 FQNEAQ, per germline.

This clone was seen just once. The CDR3 here is CASYPGLLNEQFF. The DNA of the CDR3 is TGTGCCAGCTACCCGGGTCTTTTAAATGAGCAGTTCTTC. The V and J genes are TRBV6-1 and TRBJ2-1; D is unclear. Germline V gene lookup returns CDR1 MNHNS and CDR2 SASEGT. CDR3 length: 13 amino acids. V was trimmed by 8 bases and J by 7 bases, leaving 15 bases between them.

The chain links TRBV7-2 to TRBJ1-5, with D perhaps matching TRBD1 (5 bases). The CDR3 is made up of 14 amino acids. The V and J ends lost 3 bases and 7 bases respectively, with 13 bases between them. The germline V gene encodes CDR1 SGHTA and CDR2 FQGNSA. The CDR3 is CASSLGGARQPQHF. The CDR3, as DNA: TGTGCCAGCAGCTTGGGAGGGGCAAGGCAGCCCCAGCATTTT.